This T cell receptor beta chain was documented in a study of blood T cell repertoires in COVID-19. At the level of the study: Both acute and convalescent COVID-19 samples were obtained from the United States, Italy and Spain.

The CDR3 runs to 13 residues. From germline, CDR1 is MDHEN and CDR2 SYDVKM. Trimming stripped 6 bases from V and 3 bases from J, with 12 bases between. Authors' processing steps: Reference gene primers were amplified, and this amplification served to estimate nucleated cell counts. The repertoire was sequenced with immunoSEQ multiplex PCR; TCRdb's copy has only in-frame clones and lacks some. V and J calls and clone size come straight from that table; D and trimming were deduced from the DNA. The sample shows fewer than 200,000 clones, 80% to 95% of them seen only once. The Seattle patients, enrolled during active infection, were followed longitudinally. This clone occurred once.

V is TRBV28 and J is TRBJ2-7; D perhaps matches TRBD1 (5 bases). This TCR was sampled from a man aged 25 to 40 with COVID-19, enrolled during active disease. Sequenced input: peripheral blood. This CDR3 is CASSPADSYEQYF. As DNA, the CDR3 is TGTGCCAGCAGCCCCGCCGACAGCTACGAGCAGTACTTC.